This record concerns one T cell receptor (beta chain) sequence. The CDR3 extends over 15 amino acids. The V segment lost 3 bases and the J segment 4 bases; nucleotides outside the gene matches: 6. CDR1 and CDR2 from the germline V gene are SGHAT and FQNNGV. This sample was included in a study of T cells in Graves' hyperthyroidism and ophthalmopathy. In the study overall: Peripheral blood was secured at the point of initial diagnosis, before any treatment.

Disease lasting under 3 months, a NOSPECS grade of at least 4, and a Clinical Activity Score of at least 3 were features of the ophthalmopathy patients. RNA transcripts yielded amplified TCR beta CDR3 regions. Initially, a first-round RT-PCR of the TCR CDR3 employed the HTBI primer set. TCRdb re-analysed the multiplex PCR reads in MiXCR, keeping a single row per CDR3 protein. This table has a few hundred thousand distinct CDR3 sequences, roughly 18% appearing once. This chain uses TRBV11-2 with TRBJ2-1, with 7 nucleotides matching TRBD1. The clonotype was recovered from a woman younger than 35 with Graves' ophthalmopathy. The sample was blood. CDR3 in amino acids: CASSFLSRGYNEQFF. In DNA, the CDR3 is TGTGCCAGCAGCTTCCTGTCCAGGGGGTACAATGAGCAGTTCTTC.